The present TCR beta chain was sequenced within a study of beta chain features in type 1 diabetes. Overall study: The samples had around 100 million sorted cells examined in all. Regarding the study as a whole: Type 1 diabetes patients had fewer VDJ junction insertions and more deletions.

CDR3 length: 15 residues. V was cut by 1 base and J by 5 bases, with 9 bases left in between. CDR1 LNHDA and CDR2 SQIVND come from the germline V gene (reference sequence). Sequencing targeted expressed TCRB transcripts, as all isolated RNA had been reverse transcribed. This table comes from immunoSEQ multiplex PCR, and its TCRdb copy is limited to in-frame clones, with some not included. The sample shows 850,000 to 900,000 clones, about a sixth of them seen only once. This clone was observed a handful of times. What it binds is unknown. The TCR sequence derives from a woman between 18 and 30 years old in good health. The J gene is TRBJ2-6, the V gene TRBV19; tentative D call: TRBD2 (6 bases). The specimen sequenced was naive CD4+ T cells from blood. CDR3 protein: CASSIAGDWANVLTF. Written as DNA, the CDR3 is TGTGCCAGTAGTATAGCGGGGGACTGGGCCAACGTCCTGACTTTC. Together with reference TRBV19 and TRBJ2-6, the CDR3 gives the full variable domain: DGGITQSPKYLFRKEGQNVTLSCEQNLNHDAMYWYRQDPGQGLRLIYYSQIVNDFQKGDIAEGYSVSREKKESFPLTVTSAQKNPTAFYLCASSIAGDWANVLTFGAGSRLTVL.